The sequence of this T cell receptor (beta chain) was determined in a study of blood T cell repertoires in COVID-19. Overall study: PBMCs, B-cell-depleted T cells, or T cells were the source of the cDNA or gDNA that made up the material.

Sequencing used immunoSEQ multiplex PCR; TCRdb keeps in-frame clones, though not all of them. The table includes about 140,000 clones, around 84% detected once. The clonotype was recovered from a woman aged 60-75 years with acute or convalescent COVID-19. The sample comprised peripheral blood.

CDR3 sequence (DNA): TGTGCCAGCAGTCCCTCAGGGCGCGCAGCCGAAGCTTTCTTT. Translation gives CASSPSGRAAEAFF. V and J are TRBV7-9 and TRBJ1-1, with a possible D match to TRBD1 (5 bases). Germline V CDR1 and CDR2: SEHNR, FQNEAQ (reference sequence). The CDR3 is made up of 14 amino acids. V was trimmed by 6 bases and J by 8 bases, leaving 19 bases between them. Full variable domain (outside the CDR3, taken from reference TRBV7-9 and TRBJ1-1): DTGVSQNPRHKITKRGQNVTFRCDPISEHNRLYWYRQTLGQGPEFLTYFQNEAQLEKSRLLSDRFSAERPKGSFSTLEIQRTEQGDSAMYLCASSPSGRAAEAFFGQGTRLTVV.